The rows below give T cell receptor beta chains drawn from one sample of a study of OX40 agonist ivuxolimab in advanced cancers. The protocol was immunoSEQ multiplex PCR, while the TCRdb copy is restricted to in-frame clones and leaves out a portion. Counted here are tens of thousands of clones, about nine tenths occurring once; the ten biggest clones make up 3.5% to 5%. The sequenced sample was CD4+ or CD8+ T cells sorted from blood, obtained in a trial of the OX40 agonist ivuxolimab. These receptors were collected from an adult with an advanced solid tumor such as melanoma, head and neck, liver or kidney cancer. Each CDR3 is given with its conserved first and last residue. Fields, in order: V gene, CDR3 length, J gene, D gene, clone size, CDR3 DNA, CDR3 protein. The D gene is left open where the match is weak. Where a row states a size, it is once, few, many or the class of an expanded clone; other rows omit it.

v_gene: TRBV15; len: 14; j_gene: TRBJ1-2; d_gene: -; abundance: -; CDR3nt: TGTGCCACCAGCAGAGATCGGGGATTCTATGGCTACACCTTC; CDR3aa: CATSRDRGFYGYTF
v_gene: TRBV23-1; len: 17; j_gene: TRBJ2-7; d_gene: TRBD1; abundance: -; CDR3nt: TGCGCCAGCAGTCAATCCTTGGACAGGACGAACTCCTACGAGCAGTACTTC; CDR3aa: CASSQSLDRTNSYEQYF
v_gene: TRBV30; len: 13; j_gene: TRBJ2-3; d_gene: TRBD2; abundance: -; CDR3nt: TGTGCCTGGAGTGGACTAGCAGCAGATACGCAGTATTTT; CDR3aa: CAWSGLAADTQYF
v_gene: TRBV9; len: 15; j_gene: TRBJ2-7; d_gene: -; abundance: -; CDR3nt: TGTGCCAGCAGCGTAGGGATTGACGGCTCCTACGAGCAGTACTTC; CDR3aa: CASSVGIDGSYEQYF
v_gene: TRBV12-5; len: 11; j_gene: TRBJ1-5; d_gene: -; abundance: -; CDR3nt: TGTGCTAGTGGTTTGCCTCAGCCCCAGCATTTT; CDR3aa: CASGLPQPQHF
v_gene: TRBV7-3; len: 15; j_gene: TRBJ2-1; d_gene: TRBD2; abundance: -; CDR3nt: TGTGCCAGCAGCTTAGGACTAGCGAACTACAATGAGCAGTTCTTC; CDR3aa: CASSLGLANYNEQFF
v_gene: TRBV13; len: 16; j_gene: TRBJ2-5; d_gene: TRBD1; abundance: -; CDR3nt: TGTGCCACCAGTGGGTCCGGACAGGGGTTTCTCGGGACCCAGTACTTC; CDR3aa: CATSGSGQGFLGTQYF
v_gene: TRBV30; len: 15; j_gene: TRBJ1-1; d_gene: TRBD1; abundance: -; CDR3nt: TGTGCCTGGACCCCCCCGGACAGGACGAACACTGAAGCTTTCTTT; CDR3aa: CAWTPPDRTNTEAFF
v_gene: TRBV5-6; len: 17; j_gene: TRBJ2-1; d_gene: TRBD2; abundance: once; CDR3nt: TGTGCCAGCAGCCGACCGCCGGCGGGAGGATCCTACAATGAGCAGTTCTTC; CDR3aa: CASSRPPAGGSYNEQFF
v_gene: TRBV2; len: 12; j_gene: TRBJ2-3; d_gene: -; abundance: -; CDR3nt: TGTGCCAGCAGGGTCCTAACAGATACGCAGTATTTT; CDR3aa: CASRVLTDTQYF
v_gene: TRBV30; len: 14; j_gene: TRBJ1-2; d_gene: TRBD1; abundance: -; CDR3nt: TGTGCCTGTTCCAGCTTCAGGGGGATCTATGGCTACACCTTC; CDR3aa: CACSSFRGIYGYTF
v_gene: TRBV28; len: 14; j_gene: TRBJ2-3; d_gene: -; abundance: -; CDR3nt: TGTGCCAGCAGTCCCGGGACAAACACAGATACGCAGTATTTT; CDR3aa: CASSPGTNTDTQYF
v_gene: TRBV18; len: 14; j_gene: TRBJ1-1; d_gene: TRBD1; abundance: -; CDR3nt: TGTGCCAGCTCACAGGGACAGGAGGACACTGAAGCTTTCTTT; CDR3aa: CASSQGQEDTEAFF
v_gene: TRBV11-2; len: 12; j_gene: TRBJ2-5; d_gene: -; abundance: -; CDR3nt: TGTGCCAGCAGCTTAGAGGGGGAGACCCAGTACTTC; CDR3aa: CASSLEGETQYF
v_gene: TRBV11-2; len: 14; j_gene: TRBJ1-1; d_gene: -; abundance: -; CDR3nt: TGTGCCAGCAGCTTATACAGTACGAACACTGAAGCTTTCTTT; CDR3aa: CASSLYSTNTEAFF
v_gene: TRBV9; len: 16; j_gene: TRBJ2-1; d_gene: TRBD2; abundance: -; CDR3nt: TGTGCCAGCAGCGTAGAGGGGACTAGCGGGAGAGGGGAGCAGTTCTTC; CDR3aa: CASSVEGTSGRGEQFF
v_gene: TRBV12-5; len: 13; j_gene: TRBJ2-5; d_gene: -; abundance: -; CDR3nt: TGTGCTAGTGGTTTGGTAATCCAAGAGACCCAGTACTTC; CDR3aa: CASGLVIQETQYF
v_gene: TRBV21-1; len: 15; j_gene: TRBJ1-2; d_gene: -; abundance: once; CDR3nt: TGTGCCAGCAGCAAAGCGGCGGGGGAGGGCTATGGCTACACCTTC; CDR3aa: CASSKAAGEGYGYTF
v_gene: TRBV7-9; len: 13; j_gene: TRBJ1-1; d_gene: -; abundance: -; CDR3nt: TGTGCCAGCAGCTTAGAAGGGGGCACTGAAGCTTTCTTT; CDR3aa: CASSLEGGTEAFF
v_gene: TRBV5-1; len: 16; j_gene: TRBJ1-3; d_gene: -; abundance: medium-sized; CDR3nt: TGCGCCAGCAGCCCCAAGGTGGGCCAAACTGGAAACACCATATATTTT; CDR3aa: CASSPKVGQTGNTIYF
v_gene: TRBV5-1; len: 17; j_gene: TRBJ2-7; d_gene: -; abundance: few; CDR3nt: TGCGCCAGCAGCCAATACTTTAGTGGAGTGAGCTCCTACGAGCAGTACTTC; CDR3aa: CASSQYFSGVSSYEQYF
v_gene: TRBV5-1; len: 14; j_gene: TRBJ2-1; d_gene: -; abundance: -; CDR3nt: TGCGCCAGCAGCGGCGGGACAGTCAAAAATGAGCAGTTCTTC; CDR3aa: CASSGGTVKNEQFF
v_gene: TRBV13; len: 14; j_gene: TRBJ2-4; d_gene: -; abundance: -; CDR3nt: TGTGCCAGCAGCCCGCCGAGGGCCAGGACCTTTCAGTACTTC; CDR3aa: CASSPPRARTFQYF
v_gene: TRBV6-1; len: 15; j_gene: TRBJ2-7; d_gene: -; abundance: -; CDR3nt: TGTGCCAGCAGTCAGGGCGGGACAAGAATCTACGAGCAGTACTTC; CDR3aa: CASSQGGTRIYEQYF
v_gene: TRBV6-1; len: 13; j_gene: TRBJ2-2; d_gene: -; abundance: -; CDR3nt: TGTGCCAGCAGTGACCAGGGCCATAGGGAGCTGTTTTTT; CDR3aa: CASSDQGHRELFF
v_gene: TRBV4-1; len: 13; j_gene: TRBJ1-2; d_gene: -; abundance: -; CDR3nt: TGCGCCAGCAGTCCAACCGGGTCCTTTGGCTACACCTTC; CDR3aa: CASSPTGSFGYTF
v_gene: TRBV7-8; len: 15; j_gene: TRBJ1-5; d_gene: -; abundance: -; CDR3nt: TGTGCCAGCAGCCCTAGATGGGGATCCGATCAGCCCCAGCATTTT; CDR3aa: CASSPRWGSDQPQHF
v_gene: TRBV9; len: 15; j_gene: TRBJ2-3; d_gene: -; abundance: -; CDR3nt: TGTGCCAGCAGCGTAGGGCATTCTGTCACAGATACGCAGTATTTT; CDR3aa: CASSVGHSVTDTQYF
v_gene: TRBV5-1; len: 14; j_gene: TRBJ2-5; d_gene: -; abundance: -; CDR3nt: TGCGGCAGCAGTCTGGTCGGGGGCGGGGAGACCCAGTACTTC; CDR3aa: CGSSLVGGGETQYF
v_gene: TRBV2; len: 14; j_gene: TRBJ1-5; d_gene: TRBD1; abundance: -; CDR3nt: TGTGCCAGCAGCGGACAGGGTCTTAGTCAGCCCCAGCATTTT; CDR3aa: CASSGQGLSQPQHF
v_gene: TRBV5-1; len: 15; j_gene: TRBJ2-2; d_gene: -; abundance: -; CDR3nt: TGCGCCAGCAGCTCCAGGGGTCGAGACTCCGGGGAGGTGTTTTTT; CDR3aa: CASSSRGRDSGEVFF
v_gene: TRBV2; len: 14; j_gene: TRBJ2-1; d_gene: -; abundance: -; CDR3nt: TGTGCCAGCAGTGCCATTTCTAATTTTAATGAGCAGTTCTTC; CDR3aa: CASSAISNFNEQFF
v_gene: TRBV7-2; len: 13; j_gene: TRBJ1-1; d_gene: TRBD1; abundance: -; CDR3nt: TGTGCCAGCAGCCGGGACAGTAACACTGAAGCTTTCTTT; CDR3aa: CASSRDSNTEAFF
v_gene: TRBV5-5; len: 16; j_gene: TRBJ2-7; d_gene: -; abundance: -; CDR3nt: TGTGCCAGCAGCTTGATCTTCACAGGATCTTCCTACGAGCAGTACTTC; CDR3aa: CASSLIFTGSSYEQYF
v_gene: TRBV5-1; len: 15; j_gene: TRBJ2-1; d_gene: -; abundance: -; CDR3nt: TGCGCCAGCAGCTTGTCGGGGCGGGGCTACAATGAGCAGTTCTTC; CDR3aa: CASSLSGRGYNEQFF
v_gene: TRBV7-3; len: 13; j_gene: TRBJ2-3; d_gene: -; abundance: once; CDR3nt: TGTGCCAGCAGCTACATGGGTACAGATACGCAGTATTTT; CDR3aa: CASSYMGTDTQYF
v_gene: TRBV5-1; len: 16; j_gene: TRBJ2-3; d_gene: TRBD2; abundance: -; CDR3nt: TGCGCCAGCAGCTTGGCCGCGGGAGGGCCAACAGATACGCAGTATTTT; CDR3aa: CASSLAAGGPTDTQYF